Listed here are 10 T cell receptor beta chains from one sample, sequenced in a study of T-cell reconstitution after alpha-beta-depleted transplantation in children. Unique molecular identifiers were incorporated during preparation of the TCRbeta library. TCRdb redid the calling of the PCR reads with MiXCR, one entry per CDR3 protein. The sample carries approximately 83,000 distinct CDR3 sequences, 7% to 10% recorded once. The sequencing used PBMCs from the stem cell graft donor, collected from the stem cell graft. Receptor source: a human donor who donated a stem cell graft to a child with congenital amegakaryocytic thrombocytopenia.

This clonotype was seen repeatedly, ten times or more. The chain employs TRBV7-9 and TRBJ1-1, with D possibly matching TRBD1 (6 bases). The CDR3 spans 15 residues. The V gene's germline CDR1 is SEHNR and CDR2 FQNEAQ (reference sequence). Trimming shortened V by 1 base and J by 4 bases, and 13 bases separated the two germline ends. CDR3 sequence: CASSLELQGLTEAFF. CDR3 sequence (DNA): TGTGCCAGCAGCTTAGAATTACAGGGCCTCACTGAAGCTTTCTTT.

This clonotype has ten or more counts. The chain uses TRBV20-1 and TRBJ1-2; D is perhaps TRBD1 (5 bases). The V end was cut by 2 bases, the J end by 4 bases, with 14 bases between. The germline gives CDR1 DFQATT, CDR2 SNEGSKA (reference sequence). CDR3 length: 14 amino acids. The CDR3 bases are TGCAGTGCTAGATGGGGACGGAGTTTCTATGGCTACACCTTC. This gives the protein CSARWGRSFYGYTF.

This clonotype was seen ten or more times. The rearrangement uses TRBV27 and TRBJ2-1; 8 nucleotides match TRBD2. The J segment lost 5 bases and the V segment lost 3 bases, leaving 9 bases of the junction unmatched. From germline, CDR1 is MNHEY and CDR2 SMNVEV (reference sequence). CDR3 length: 16 amino acids. In nucleotides, the CDR3 is TGTGCCAGCAGTTTTTGGGGCGGGACTAGGAACAATGAGCAGTTCTTC. Protein: CASSFWGGTRNNEQFF.

The table lists this clonotype with many counts. J is TRBJ2-1 and V is TRBV11-2; 11 bases map to TRBD2. The CDR3 covers 16 residues. In germline, CDR1 is SGHAT, CDR2 FQNNGV. The V gene end was trimmed by 1 base and the J gene end by 3 bases; junction bases not matched to a gene: 2. The CDR3 loop reads CASSLVGLAVYNEQFF. The CDR3 DNA is TGTGCCAGCAGCTTAGTGGGACTAGCGGTCTACAATGAGCAGTTCTTC.

This clonotype was counted a single time. A much larger clone lies one base from this, so it may be a read error. The chain links TRBV5-5 to TRBJ2-3; D assignment may be TRBD1 or TRBD2 (6 bases each). The V end was cut by 4 bases, the J end by 8 bases, with 23 bases between. Looked up from germline, CDR1 is SGHKS and CDR2 is YYEKEE (reference sequence). The CDR3 contains 16 residues. The CDR3 is CASSTGDSGGAGTQYF. The CDR3 DNA reads as TGTGCCAGCAGCACGGGGGACTCCGGGGGCGCTGGTACGCAGTATTTT.

This clonotype was observed many times. The chain carries TRBV20-1 and TRBJ2-3; 7 bases are shared with TRBD2. The CDR3 loop spans 14 amino acids. Losses at the gene ends were 3 bases for V and 4 bases for J; bases not matched to a gene: 7. Per the germline V gene, CDR1 is DFQATT and CDR2 is SNEGSKA (reference sequence). The chain's CDR3 is CSASPASGSDTQYF. In nucleotides, the CDR3 is TGCAGTGCTAGTCCGGCTAGCGGCTCAGATACGCAGTATTTT.

The sample holds many counts of this clonotype. The gene calls are TRBV29-1 and TRBJ2-5; D may be TRBD2 (5 bases). The CDR3 length is 13 residues. From germline, CDR1 is SQVTM and CDR2 ANQGSEA. Between the trimmed V and J ends, which lost 5 bases and 2 bases, there was a span of 12 bases. The chain's CDR3 is CSVRQTGQETQYF. CDR3 DNA sequence: TGCAGCGTTCGTCAAACGGGACAAGAGACCCAGTACTTC.

There are many counts of this clonotype. This chain joins TRBV9 and TRBJ2-5, with D possibly matching TRBD2 (6 bases). Between the trimmed V and J ends, which lost 5 bases and 3 bases, there was a span of 14 bases. CDR3 length: 14 residues. The germline V gene encodes CDR1 SGDLS and CDR2 YYNGEE. The chain's CDR3 is CASSLDGEEETQYF. The DNA of the CDR3 is TGTGCCAGCAGTCTGGACGGGGAGGAAGAGACCCAGTACTTC.

This clonotype occurred many times. The chain employs TRBV5-1 and TRBJ2-2; D is perhaps TRBD1 (5 bases). Germline assignment: CDR1 SGHRS and CDR2 YFSETQ. The CDR3 covers 15 residues. V shed 4 bases and J shed 8 bases, with 18 bases lying between them. This CDR3 reads CASSTQTDLGGELFF. The DNA for the CDR3 is TGCGCCAGCAGCACCCAGACAGATCTGGGGGGGGAGCTGTTTTTT.

This clonotype occurred many times. V and J are TRBV11-1 and TRBJ1-1; D unresolved. Trimming shortened V by 0 bases and J by 2 bases, and 4 bases separated the two germline ends. CDR3 length equals 13 residues. The germline gives CDR1 SGHAT, CDR2 FQDESV (reference sequence). The CDR3 is CASSLADNTEAFF. The CDR3 region has the DNA TGTGCCAGCAGCTTAGCAGATAACACTGAAGCTTTCTTT.